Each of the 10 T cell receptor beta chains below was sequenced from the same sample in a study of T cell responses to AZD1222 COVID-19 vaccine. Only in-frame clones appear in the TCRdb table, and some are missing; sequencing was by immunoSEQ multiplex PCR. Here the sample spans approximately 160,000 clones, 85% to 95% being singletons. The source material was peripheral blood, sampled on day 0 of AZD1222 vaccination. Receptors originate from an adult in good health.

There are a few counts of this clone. The CDR3 is CASSPVGDGNQPQHF. The DNA of the CDR3 is TGTGCCAGCTCACCAGTGGGGGATGGCAATCAGCCCCAGCATTTT. The J gene is TRBJ1-5, the V gene TRBV18; a possible D gene is TRBD1 (5 bases). V lost 2 bases to trimming and J lost 2 bases, with 10 bases between them. CDR1 KGHSH and CDR2 LQKENI come from the germline V gene. The CDR3 covers 15 residues.

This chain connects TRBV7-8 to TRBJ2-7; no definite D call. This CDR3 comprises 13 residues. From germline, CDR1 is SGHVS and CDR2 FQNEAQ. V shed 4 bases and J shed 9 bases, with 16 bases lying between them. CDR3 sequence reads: CASSSLSRSGQYF. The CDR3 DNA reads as TGTGCCAGCAGCTCCCTCTCGAGGTCCGGGCAGTACTTC.

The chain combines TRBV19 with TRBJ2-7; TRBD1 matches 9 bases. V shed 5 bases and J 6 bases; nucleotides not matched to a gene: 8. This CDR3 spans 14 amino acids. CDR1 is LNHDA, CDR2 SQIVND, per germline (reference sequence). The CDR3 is CASSDRDRVTEQYF. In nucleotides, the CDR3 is TGTGCCAGTAGTGACCGGGACAGGGTAACCGAGCAGTACTTC.

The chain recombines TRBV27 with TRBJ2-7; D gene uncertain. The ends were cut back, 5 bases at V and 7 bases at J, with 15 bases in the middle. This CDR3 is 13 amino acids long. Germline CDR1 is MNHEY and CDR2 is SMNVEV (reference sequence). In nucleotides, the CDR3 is TGTGCCAGCAGTGCCTTGGTAGTGGGGGAGCAGTACTTC. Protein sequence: CASSALVVGEQYF.

The CDR3 protein is CASQTGRGYTF. As DNA, the CDR3 is TGTGCCAGCCAGACAGGGCGAGGCTACACCTTC. V is TRBV28 and J is TRBJ1-2; TRBD1 matches 7 bases. CDR1 and CDR2 from the germline V gene are MDHEN and SYDVKM. Trimming cost V 8 bases and J 8 bases; bases outside gene matches: 5. The CDR3 length is 11 residues.

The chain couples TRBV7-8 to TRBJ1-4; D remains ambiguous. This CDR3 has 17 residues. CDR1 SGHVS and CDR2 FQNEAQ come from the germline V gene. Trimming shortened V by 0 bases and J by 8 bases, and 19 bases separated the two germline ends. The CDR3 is CASSLAAGPNLREKLFF. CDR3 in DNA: TGTGCCAGCAGCTTAGCAGCTGGCCCAAACCTCCGGGAAAAACTGTTTTTT.

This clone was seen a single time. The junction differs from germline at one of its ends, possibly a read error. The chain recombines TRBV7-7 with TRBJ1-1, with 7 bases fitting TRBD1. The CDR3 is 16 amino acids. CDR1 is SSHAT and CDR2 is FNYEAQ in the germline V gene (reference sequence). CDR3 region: CASSPWGDRMNTEAFF. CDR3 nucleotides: TGTGCTAGCAGCCCTTGGGGGGACAGAATGAACACTGAAGCTTTCTTT. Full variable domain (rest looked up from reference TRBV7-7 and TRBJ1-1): GAGVSQSPRYKVTKRGQDVTLRCDPISSHATLYWYQQALGQGPEFLTYFNYEAQPDKSGLPSDRFSAERPEGSISTLTIQRTEQRDSAMYRCASSPWGDRMNTEAFFGQGTRLTVV.

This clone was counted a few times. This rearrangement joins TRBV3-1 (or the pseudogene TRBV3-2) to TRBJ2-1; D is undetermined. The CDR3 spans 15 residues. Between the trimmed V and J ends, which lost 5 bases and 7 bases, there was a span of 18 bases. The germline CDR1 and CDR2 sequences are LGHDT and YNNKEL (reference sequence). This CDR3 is CASSYPAAGLNEQFF. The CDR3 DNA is TGTGCCAGCAGCTATCCCGCGGCAGGTTTGAATGAGCAGTTCTTC.

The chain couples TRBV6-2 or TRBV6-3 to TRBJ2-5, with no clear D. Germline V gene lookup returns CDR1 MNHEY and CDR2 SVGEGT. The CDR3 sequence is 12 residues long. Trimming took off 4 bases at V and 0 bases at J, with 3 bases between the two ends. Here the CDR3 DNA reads TGTGCCAGCAGTTCTTACCAAGAGACCCAGTACTTC. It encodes CASSSYQETQYF.

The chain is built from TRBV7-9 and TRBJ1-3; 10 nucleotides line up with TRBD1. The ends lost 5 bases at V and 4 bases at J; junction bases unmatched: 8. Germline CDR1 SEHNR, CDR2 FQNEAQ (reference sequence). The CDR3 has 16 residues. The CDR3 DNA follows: TGTGCCAGCAGCCCTCCGGGACAGGGGTCGGGAAACACCATATATTTT. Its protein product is CASSPPGQGSGNTIYF.